The 30 T cell receptor beta chains given below trace back to one sample, sequenced in a study of cytomegalovirus exposure and HLA in healthy donors. PCR amplification relied on 60 Vbeta primers (plus 13 Jbeta primers). Libraries were prepared by immunoSEQ multiplex PCR; TCRdb keeps only in-frame clonotypes and omits some of them. The sample has 200,000 to 250,000 clones, around 76% seen once; the top ten hold roughly 0.62%. Sequencing was done on a sample of PBMCs. Receptor source: a man younger than 35 in good health and CMV-seronegative.

This chain joins TRBV28 and TRBJ2-7; TRBD2 aligns across 10 bases. Germline CDR1 reads MDHEN; CDR2 reads SYDVKM. The CDR3 runs to 20 residues. Trimming cost V 3 bases and J 0 bases; bases outside gene matches: 17. The CDR3 loop reads CASSFRLGLAGGWFSYEQYF. CDR3 nucleotide sequence: TGTGCCAGCAGTTTTAGGTTGGGTTTAGCGGGGGGTTGGTTCTCCTACGAGCAGTACTTC.

This clone turned up a few times. V gene TRBV7-3 combines with J gene TRBJ2-1, with 10 nucleotides matching TRBD1. The CDR3 is 13 amino acids. Germline CDR1 and CDR2: SGHTA and FQGTGA. With V trimmed by 4 bases and J by 9 bases, 3 bases remained unmatched. This CDR3 is CASSSRDRGEQFF. As DNA, the CDR3 is TGTGCCAGCAGCTCCCGGGACAGGGGTGAGCAGTTCTTC.

The chain uses TRBV29-1 and TRBJ2-3, with 7 bases fitting TRBD1. V dropped 0 bases and J dropped 1; count of bases not matched to a gene: 4. This CDR3 has 15 residues. Germline V gene data show CDR1 as SQVTM and CDR2 as ANQGSEA. CDR3 DNA sequence: TGCAGCGTTGAAGATCGGGGACAGCGCACAGATACGCAGTATTTT. It encodes CSVEDRGQRTDTQYF.

The chain is built from TRBV27 and TRBJ2-3; D is perhaps TRBD1 (5 bases). From germline, CDR1 is MNHEY and CDR2 SMNVEV (reference sequence). CDR3 size: 16 residues. V was trimmed by 7 bases and J by 4 bases, leaving 21 bases between them. CDR3 sequence (DNA): TGTGCCAGCACCGACCGAGCTCCAGGGAAGGCAGATACGCAGTATTTT. This translates into CASTDRAPGKADTQYF.

The rearrangement joins TRBV6-5 to TRBJ2-7; D perhaps matches TRBD1 (6 bases). Trimming stripped 6 bases from V and 2 bases from J, with 11 bases between. The CDR3 spans 13 residues. Germline values: CDR1 MNHEY, CDR2 SVGAGI. The CDR3 sequence: CASRIPGAYEQYF. The CDR3 DNA follows: TGTGCCAGCAGAATCCCAGGGGCCTACGAGCAGTACTTC.

As regards this clone: At one of its ends the junction is not consistent with the germline gene, which may arise from a read error. The chain links TRBV7-9 to TRBJ2-7, with 7 positions matching TRBD1. From germline, CDR1 is SEHNR and CDR2 FQNEAQ (reference sequence). This CDR3 contains 15 residues. This CDR3 reads CSSSLERQGVNEQYF. The DNA for the CDR3 is TGTTCCAGCAGCTTAGAGCGGCAGGGGGTTAACGAGCAGTACTTC. Full variable domain (missing parts from reference TRBV7-9 and TRBJ2-7): DTGVSQNPRHKITKRGQNVTFRCDPISEHNRLYWYRQTLGQGPEFLTYFQNEAQLEKSRLLSDRFSAERPKGSFSTLEIQRTEQGDSAMYLCSSSLERQGVNEQYFGPGTRLTVT.

V is TRBV11-2 and J is TRBJ2-1; 8 bases are shared with TRBD2. The CDR3 is 16 residues long. In germline, CDR1 is SGHAT, CDR2 FQNNGV. The junction had 9 bases not matched to a gene; V was cut back by 1 base and J by 7 bases. DNA of the CDR3: TGTGCCAGCAGCTTAGTTACGGGAGGGGTAACTAATGAGCAGTTCTTC. Its translation: CASSLVTGGVTNEQFF.

This chain connects TRBV5-1 to TRBJ2-2; 7 bases fit TRBD2. Germline trimming cut 1 base from V and 4 bases from J; bases unmatched to any gene: 7. CDR3 length: 16 amino acids. Germline values: CDR1 SGHRS, CDR2 YFSETQ. The CDR3 DNA is TGCGCCAGCAGCTTGTCGGGGGAGGGTAGCACCGGGGAGCTGTTTTTT. It is translated as CASSLSGEGSTGELFF. Filled out from reference TRBV5-1 and TRBJ2-2, the complete variable domain reads KAGVTQTPRYLIKTRGQQVTLSCSPISGHRSVSWYQQTPGQGLQFLFEYFSETQRNKGNFPGRFSGRQFSNSRSEMNVSTLELGDSALYLCASSLSGEGSTGELFFGEGSRLTVL.

This clone was counted between two and nine times. The rearrangement joins TRBV19 to TRBJ2-2; the match to TRBD1 covers 10 bases. The CDR3 is 15 residues long. Germline V gene lookup returns CDR1 LNHDA and CDR2 SQIVND (reference sequence). Unmatched junction bases numbered 8, after V lost 8 bases and J lost 5 bases. The CDR3 DNA sequence: TGTGCCAGTGGGAGGTGGACAGGGGGTACCGGGGAGCTGTTTTTT. It codes for CASGRWTGGTGELFF.

The J gene is TRBJ1-1, the V gene TRBV5-4, with TRBD1 identical over 10 bases. The CDR3 contains 13 residues. In germline, CDR1 is SGHNT, CDR2 YYREEE (reference sequence). V lost 5 bases, J lost 11 bases, and 9 bases stayed unmatched. CDR3 DNA: TGTGCCAGCAGTCATCCGGGACAGGGGAGGGCTTTCTTT. The encoded protein is CASSHPGQGRAFF.

The chain couples TRBV7-3 to TRBJ1-3; TRBD1 is a possible D gene (5 bases). CDR1 is SGHTA, CDR2 FQGTGA, per germline. The length of the CDR3 is 18 residues. V was cut by 1 base and J by 0 bases, with 16 bases left in between. The CDR3 is CASSLIFQGSSSGNTIYF. CDR3 DNA sequence: TGTGCCAGCAGCTTAATTTTCCAGGGCTCCAGCTCTGGAAACACCATATATTTT.

This clone was picked up a small number of times. This rearrangement joins TRBV27 to TRBJ1-2, with TRBD1 as a possible D gene (6 bases). The germline CDR1 and CDR2 sequences are MNHEY and SMNVEV (reference sequence). CDR3 length equals 14 residues. V lost 0 bases, J lost 5 bases, and 10 bases lay in between. This chain's CDR3 is CASSLSGHLYGYTF. The CDR3 DNA is TGTGCCAGCAGTTTATCGGGACACCTATATGGCTACACCTTC.

The rearrangement uses TRBV6-1 and TRBJ2-1, with a weak D call TRBD2 (6 bases). The CDR3 is made up of 16 amino acids. CDR1 MNHNS and CDR2 SASEGT come from the germline V gene. V lost 0 bases and J lost 3, with 12 bases in between. The CDR3 bases are TGTGCCAGCAGTGAAGCTTCGGGAGCCCTCTACAATGAGCAGTTCTTC. Translating it yields CASSEASGALYNEQFF.

The V gene is TRBV2, the J gene TRBJ2-7; maybe TRBD2 (7 bases). The V gene lost 7 bases and the J gene lost 2 bases, with 15 bases spanning the gap. Germline lookup yields CDR1 SNHLY and CDR2 FYNNEI. The CDR3 consists of 14 residues. This CDR3 is CASTRGRGAYEQYF. CDR3 DNA: TGTGCCAGCACCAGAGGGAGGGGGGCCTACGAGCAGTACTTC.

The rearrangement uses TRBV7-6 and TRBJ1-1; tentative D call: TRBD1 (6 bases). The CDR3 length is 13 residues. CDR1 and CDR2 (germline): SGHVS, FNYEAQ. Trimming took off 5 bases at V and 4 bases at J, with 11 bases between the two ends. The CDR3 nucleotides are TGTGCCAGCAGCGCGGACAGAGGCACTGAAGCTTTCTTT. Translated: CASSADRGTEAFF.

V gene TRBV27 combines with J gene TRBJ1-1, with 9 positions matching TRBD1. J lost 8 bases, V lost 3 bases, and 4 bases had no gene match. The CDR3 contains 13 residues. CDR1 MNHEY and CDR2 SMNVEV come from the germline V gene (reference sequence). This CDR3 is CASSFGQGREAFF. Here the CDR3 DNA reads TGTGCCAGCAGTTTCGGACAGGGGCGGGAAGCTTTCTTT.

The chain combines TRBV28 with TRBJ2-7, with TRBD2 identical over 12 bases. This CDR3 region has 15 residues. Germline V gene lookup returns CDR1 MDHEN and CDR2 SYDVKM. V was pared by 6 bases and J by 2 bases, with 5 bases of the junction left unmatched. This chain's CDR3 is CASRPGTSGPYEQYF. The CDR3, as DNA: TGTGCCAGCAGGCCAGGGACTAGCGGGCCCTACGAGCAGTACTTC.

The chain combines TRBV6-1 with TRBJ1-1; 7 bases are a match to TRBD1. Germline CDR1 and CDR2: MNHNS and SASEGT. The CDR3 extends over 16 amino acids. Unmatched junction bases numbered 11, after V lost 3 bases and J lost 4 bases. The DNA for the CDR3 is TGTGCCAGCAGTGAGCCTAACAGGGGCAGGGGCACTGAAGCTTTCTTT. Protein product: CASSEPNRGRGTEAFF.

The chain has TRBV30 and TRBJ1-5, with no clear D. CDR3 length: 15 amino acids. V lost 3 bases, J lost 0 bases, and 12 bases lay in between. Per the germline V gene, CDR1 is GTSNPN and CDR2 is SVGIG (reference sequence). CDR3 in amino acids: CAWSPSQYSNQPQHF. For the CDR3, the DNA is TGTGCCTGGAGCCCGTCACAATATAGCAATCAGCCCCAGCATTTT.

CDR3 protein: CASSLRGDKINSPLHF. DNA for the CDR3: TGTGCCAGCAGTTTAAGAGGTGATAAAATCAATTCACCCCTCCACTTT. The V gene is TRBV27, the J gene TRBJ1-6; D call uncertain. Germline lookup yields CDR1 MNHEY and CDR2 SMNVEV (reference sequence). The V end lost 2 bases, the J end lost 7 bases, and 15 bases lay between the germline ends. The CDR3 sequence is 16 residues long.

V and J are TRBV19 and TRBJ2-7; D may be TRBD2 (6 bases). Per the germline V gene, CDR1 is LNHDA and CDR2 is SQIVND (reference sequence). Trimming removed 2 bases at V and 3 bases at J, with 14 bases between. CDR3 size: 15 residues. Here the CDR3 reads CASSIPRGLHYEQYF. For the CDR3, the DNA is TGTGCCAGTAGTATACCCCGGGGACTCCACTACGAGCAGTACTTC.

The chain carries TRBV30 and TRBJ1-1, with 9 bases matching TRBD1. With 1 base clipped from V and 3 bases from J, the junction kept 0 bases outside the gene matches. Germline loops: CDR1 GTSNPN, CDR2 SVGIG (reference sequence). This CDR3 spans 13 amino acids. The CDR3 DNA is TGTGCCTGGAGTGGGACAGGGGACACTGAAGCTTTCTTT. Protein: CAWSGTGDTEAFF.

The rearrangement uses TRBV5-1 and TRBJ2-1; tentative D call: TRBD2 (6 bases). This CDR3 is built from 13 residues. Trimming left V 1 base short and J 7 bases short, with 9 bases between. CDR1 is SGHRS, CDR2 YFSETQ, per germline. CDR3 protein: CASSLWEENEQFF. CDR3 bases: TGCGCCAGCAGCTTGTGGGAGGAAAATGAGCAGTTCTTC.

The chain has TRBV5-1 and TRBJ2-1, with 8 bases identical to TRBD1. V was pared by 2 bases and J by 8 bases, with 9 bases of the junction left unmatched. The CDR3 extends over 15 amino acids. The germline CDR1 and CDR2 sequences are SGHRS and YFSETQ. The CDR3 bases are TGCGCCAGCAGCTTCAGGGGGCGTGATTTCGATGAGCAGTTCTTC. It translates to CASSFRGRDFDEQFF.

The chain is built from TRBV6-1 and TRBJ1-2, with TRBD1 matching 9 bases. V shed 11 bases and J 4 bases; nucleotides not matched to a gene: 8. From germline, CDR1 is MNHNS and CDR2 SASEGT. CDR3 length equals 13 residues. The CDR3 nucleotides are TGTGCCGTCCGGGACAGGGATTCCTATGGCTACACCTTC. This encodes CAVRDRDSYGYTF.

The V and J genes are TRBV6-5 and TRBJ2-3; D may be TRBD2 (6 bases). Trimming took 0 bases from V and 9 from J, leaving 16 bases between them. CDR1 and CDR2 (germline): MNHEY, SVGAGI. The CDR3 runs to 15 residues. CDR3 amino acids: CASSYSTQARGTQYF. The CDR3 DNA sequence: TGTGCCAGCAGTTACTCCACGCAGGCACGGGGGACGCAGTATTTT.

The J gene is TRBJ1-5, the V gene TRBV30; D might be TRBD1 (6 bases). Germline assignment: CDR1 GTSNPN and CDR2 SVGIG (reference sequence). Trimming pared 1 base from V and 3 bases from J, leaving 10 bases between. The CDR3 runs 14 residues. In DNA, the CDR3 is TGTGCCTGGAGTGGGACAGATCCCAATCAGCCCCAGCATTTT. Encoded protein: CAWSGTDPNQPQHF.

The rearrangement joins TRBV19 to TRBJ2-7; the match to TRBD1 covers 9 bases. Germline V gene lookup returns CDR1 LNHDA and CDR2 SQIVND (reference sequence). CDR3 size: 16 residues. V dropped 5 bases and J dropped 5; count of bases not matched to a gene: 13. The CDR3 DNA is TGTGCCAGTAGTGATCCCCGGGGACAGGGTTCGGACGAGCAGTACTTC. Its translation: CASSDPRGQGSDEQYF.

The V gene is TRBV9, the J gene TRBJ2-3, with 10 bases matching TRBD2. Trimming cost V 2 bases and J 2 bases; bases outside gene matches: 2. CDR1 and CDR2 (germline): SGDLS, YYNGEE. The CDR3 is 15 residues long. DNA of the CDR3: TGTGCCAGCAGCGTGACTAGCGGGTACACAGATACGCAGTATTTT. Translation gives CASSVTSGYTDTQYF.

The CDR3 loop reads CASSTGTSGRGAYNEQFF. Here the CDR3 DNA reads TGTGCCAGCAGTACCGGGACTAGCGGGAGGGGGGCCTACAATGAGCAGTTCTTC. The chain carries TRBV4-2 and TRBJ2-1; 16 bases line up with TRBD2. Germline-derived CDR1 and CDR2 are LGHNA and YNFKEQ. This CDR3 comprises 18 residues. Trimming at V came to 6 bases and at J to 2 bases, leaving 7 bases not matched to a gene.